Listed here are 22 T cell receptor beta chains from one sample, sequenced in a study of cytomegalovirus exposure and HLA in healthy donors. Use of 60 Vbeta and 13 Jbeta primers characterized the PCR. Here immunoSEQ multiplex PCR was the method, and the copy in TCRdb shows in-frame clones only, minus some. The sample consists of approximately 190,000 clones, 77% of them appearing once. The sample consisted of PBMCs. The source of these receptors is a woman aged 30 to 39 in good health and CMV-seropositive.

The rearrangement joins TRBV7-2 to TRBJ2-6, with TRBD1 identical over 7 bases. CDR3 length equals 17 residues. J gave up 0 bases and V 5 bases, and 7 bases lay outside the gene matches. Germline CDR1 is SGHTA and CDR2 is FQGNSA. CDR3 sequence (DNA): TGTGCCAGCAGCCCTAGGACAGGCCTCTCTGGGGCCAACGTCCTGACTTTC. Protein: CASSPRTGLSGANVLTF.

The chain carries TRBV5-1 and TRBJ2-5; 11 nucleotides agree with TRBD2. Germline lookup yields CDR1 SGHRS and CDR2 YFSETQ. The ends lost 1 base at V and 2 bases at J; junction bases unmatched: 10. The CDR3 totals 18 residues. CDR3 DNA: TGCGCCAGCAGCTTGTCGTTAGCGGGAGGGCCCCGACAAGAGACCCAGTACTTC. Its translation is CASSLSLAGGPRQETQYF.

This chain links TRBV11-2 with TRBJ2-5; perhaps TRBD1 as D (6 bases). The germline V and J ends were trimmed by 5 bases and 2 bases, with 9 bases remaining between them. The CDR3 spans 13 residues. Germline values: CDR1 SGHAT, CDR2 FQNNGV. The CDR3 reads CASSLDRQETQYF. In nucleotides, the CDR3 is TGTGCCAGCAGCCTCGACAGGCAAGAGACCCAGTACTTC.

This chain connects TRBV2 to TRBJ1-1; 9 positions match TRBD1. This CDR3 has 13 residues. Per the germline V gene, CDR1 is SNHLY and CDR2 is FYNNEI. Trimming cost V 4 bases and J 12 bases; bases outside gene matches: 9. CDR3 bases: TGTGCCAGCAGTGCGTCCACAGGGGGCGAAACTTTCTTT. As protein: CASSASTGGETFF.

The chain joins TRBV7-2 to TRBJ2-1; tentative D call: TRBD2 (6 bases). Deletions cut 6 bases from V and 2 bases from J, with 17 bases between. The CDR3 totals 16 residues. CDR1 and CDR2 (germline): SGHTA, FQGNSA. The DNA of the CDR3 is TGTGCCAGCAGTGATAAGAGGAGGGGACCCTACAATGAGCAGTTCTTC. It encodes CASSDKRRGPYNEQFF.

The chain recombines TRBV11-2 with TRBJ1-5; possibly TRBD1 for D (6 bases). There are 15 residues in the CDR3. Germline assignment: CDR1 SGHAT and CDR2 FQNNGV. The ends were cut back, 5 bases at V and 7 bases at J, with 18 bases in the middle. Here the CDR3 reads CASSPGIQGTQPQHF. CDR3 bases: TGTGCCAGCAGCCCCGGTATCCAGGGGACGCAGCCCCAGCATTTT.

The chain uses TRBV5-1 and TRBJ1-1; 8 nucleotides align to TRBD1. The V segment lost 0 bases and the J segment 2 bases; nucleotides outside the gene matches: 6. There are 16 residues in the CDR3. Germline-derived CDR1 and CDR2 are SGHRS and YFSETQ. The CDR3 nucleotides read TGCGCCAGCAGCTTGGGAGGACAGGGCGGTAACACTGAAGCTTTCTTT. This gives the protein CASSLGGQGGNTEAFF.

The count of this clone is one. The chain carries TRBV29-1 and TRBJ1-5; no clear D gene. Germline CDR1 is SQVTM and CDR2 is ANQGSEA. V was trimmed by 4 bases and J by 4 bases, leaving 8 bases between them. CDR3 size: 12 residues. This CDR3 reads CSVGGLNQPQHF. Written as DNA, the CDR3 is TGCAGCGTTGGTGGGCTTAATCAGCCCCAGCATTTT.

CDR3 region: CAISDPYRGVEAFF. CDR3 coding DNA: TGTGCCATCAGTGACCCTTACAGGGGGGTTGAAGCTTTCTTT. The chain employs TRBV10-3 and TRBJ1-1, with 8 positions matching TRBD1. This CDR3 is 14 amino acids long. The V gene end was trimmed by 3 bases and the J gene end by 7 bases; junction bases not matched to a gene: 7. Germline values: CDR1 ENHRY, CDR2 SYGVKD.

The CDR3 DNA follows: TGTGCCAGCAGCCCCGACGGCGCGAGGGCTAACTATGGCTACACCTTC. Residues: CASSPDGARANYGYTF. This chain joins TRBV7-9 and TRBJ1-2; D gene ambiguous. Trimming removed 5 bases from V and 0 bases from J, with 16 bases in between. This CDR3 is 16 amino acids long. Germline-derived CDR1 and CDR2 are SEHNR and FQNEAQ (reference sequence).

V gene TRBV5-3 combines with J gene TRBJ1-3; D gene unclear. TRBV5-3 falls under the ORF class, with uncertain function. There are 15 residues in the CDR3. V was shortened by 5 bases and J by 0 bases, with 12 bases between the two germline ends. In nucleotides, the CDR3 is TGTGCCAGAAGAGTCGACGGAGACTCTGGAAACACCATATATTTT. Residues: CARRVDGDSGNTIYF.

CDR3 in amino acids: CASTSRDRFNEQYF. CDR3 bases: TGTGCCAGCACCTCCCGGGACAGGTTCAACGAGCAGTACTTC. The rearrangement links TRBV7-9 to TRBJ2-7; 8 bases line up with TRBD1. Germline CDR1 is SEHNR and CDR2 is FQNEAQ (reference sequence). CDR3 length: 14 amino acids. With 7 bases clipped from V and 5 bases from J, the junction kept 10 bases outside the gene matches.

The rearrangement links TRBV5-1 to TRBJ2-2; 11 bases fit TRBD2. The V gene end was trimmed by 0 bases and the J gene end by 4 bases; junction bases not matched to a gene: 5. The CDR3 has 17 residues. The germline V gene has CDR1 SGHRS and CDR2 YFSETQ. This CDR3 reads CASSLGLAGGPTGELFF. CDR3 in DNA: TGCGCCAGCAGCTTGGGTCTAGCGGGAGGCCCCACCGGGGAGCTGTTTTTT.

A single count supports this clone. The genes are TRBV19 and TRBJ1-6, with 9 bases aligning to TRBD1. In germline, CDR1 is LNHDA, CDR2 SQIVND (reference sequence). With V trimmed by 4 bases and J by 8 bases, 9 bases remained unmatched. The CDR3 loop spans 16 amino acids. Here the CDR3 DNA reads TGTGCCAGTAGTACCCAACAGGGGGCAGGCGATTCACCCCTCCACTTT. The encoded protein is CASSTQQGAGDSPLHF.

A few counts support this clone. This chain links TRBV5-6 with TRBJ2-1; tentatively, D is TRBD1 (5 bases). Per germline, CDR1 SGHDT and CDR2 YYEEEE. V dropped 1 base and J dropped 5 bases, with 16 bases sitting between them. The CDR3 covers 16 residues. The CDR3 sequence is CASSLPGYRSNNEQFF. For the CDR3, the DNA is TGTGCCAGCAGCTTGCCAGGGTACCGCTCTAACAATGAGCAGTTCTTC. Full variable domain (remainder filled in from reference TRBV5-6 and TRBJ2-1): DAGVTQSPTHLIKTRGQQVTLRCSPKSGHDTVSWYQQALGQGPQFIFQYYEEEERQRGNFPDRFSGHQFPNYSSELNVNALLLGDSALYLCASSLPGYRSNNEQFFGPGTRLTVL.

This chain joins TRBV7-7 and TRBJ2-3; TRBD1 matches at 10 bases. CDR3 length: 14 residues. After removal of 3 bases from V and 3 bases from J, the junction contained 0 bases not matched to a gene. Looked up from germline, CDR1 is SSHAT and CDR2 is FNYEAQ (reference sequence). The DNA of the CDR3 is TGTGCCAGCAGCTTGGACAGGGGGACAGATACGCAGTATTTT. Translating it yields CASSLDRGTDTQYF.

V is TRBV16 and J is TRBJ1-5; D is possibly TRBD1 (5 bases). Germline CDR1 reads KGHSY; CDR2 reads FQNENV. Trimming took 0 bases from V and 0 from J, leaving 9 bases between them. The CDR3 is made up of 16 amino acids. As DNA, the CDR3 is TGTGCCAGCAGCCAATCAGGGGCTTATAGCAATCAGCCCCAGCATTTT. It yields the protein CASSQSGAYSNQPQHF. The entire variable domain, with the rest obtained from reference TRBV16 and TRBJ1-5, is as follows: GEEVAQTPKHLVRGEGQKAKLYCAPIKGHSYVFWYQQVLKNEFKFLISFQNENVFDETGMPKERFSAKCLPNSPCSLEIQATKLEDSAVYFCASSQSGAYSNQPQHFGDGTRLSIL.

CDR3 region: CASGTGVYNEQFF. CDR3 bases: TGTGCTAGTGGGACAGGGGTCTACAATGAGCAGTTCTTC. The J gene is TRBJ2-1, the V gene TRBV12-5; TRBD1 matches 8 bases. The J segment lost 3 bases and the V segment lost 6 bases, leaving 1 base of the junction unmatched. From germline, CDR1 is LGHNT and CDR2 FRNRAP. The CDR3 is 13 residues long.

CDR3 region: CASSPQGSHTEAFF. CDR3 nucleotides: TGTGCCAGCAGCCCGCAGGGTAGTCACACTGAAGCTTTCTTT. This chain connects TRBV7-9 to TRBJ1-1; D is perhaps TRBD1 (5 bases). Trimming removed 5 bases from V and 3 bases from J, with 13 bases in between. The CDR3 covers 14 residues. The germline gives CDR1 SEHNR, CDR2 FQNEAQ (reference sequence).

This clone was observed a few times. The J gene is TRBJ2-7, the V gene TRBV11-3; tentative D call: TRBD2 (6 bases). V was clipped by 3 bases and J by 1 base, with 13 bases between them. This CDR3 region has 15 residues. Germline CDR1 is SGHNT and CDR2 is YENEEA. The CDR3 loop is CASSLGQAGSYEQYF. The CDR3 DNA reads TGTGCCAGCAGCTTGGGGCAGGCGGGATCCTACGAGCAGTACTTC. The entire variable domain, with the rest obtained from reference TRBV11-3 and TRBJ2-7, is as follows: EAGVVQSPRYKIIEKKQPVAFWCNPISGHNTLYWYLQNLGQGPELLIRYENEEAVDDSQLPKDRFSAERLKGVDSTLKIQPAELGDSAVYLCASSLGQAGSYEQYFGPGTRLTVT.

A remark on this clone: Other DNA sequences in this specimen translate into the identical CDR3. This chain joins TRBV7-2 and TRBJ2-1; TRBD2 is a possible D gene (7 bases). The CDR3 loop spans 15 amino acids. V dropped 5 bases and J dropped 0 bases, with 11 bases sitting between them. Germline V gene lookup returns CDR1 SGHTA and CDR2 FQGNSA. The CDR3 coding sequence is TGTGCCAGCAGCAGTAGGGGGGGCTCCTACAATGAGCAGTTCTTC. Translated, it gives CASSSRGGSYNEQFF. The variable domain in full, with the rest retrieved from reference TRBV7-2 and TRBJ2-1, is GAGVSQSPSNKVTEKGKDVELRCDPISGHTALYWYRQSLGQGLEFLIYFQGNSAPDKSGLPSDRFSAERTGGSVSTLTIQRTQQEDSAVYLCASSSRGGSYNEQFFGPGTRLTVL.

This chain joins TRBV7-8 and TRBJ2-7; D is perhaps TRBD1 (5 bases). From germline, CDR1 is SGHVS and CDR2 FQNEAQ. The CDR3 consists of 15 residues. V dropped 2 bases and J dropped 7 bases, with 18 bases sitting between them. The CDR3, as DNA: TGTGCCAGCAGCTTAAAGAGAGGTAGGGGATTGGAGCAGTACTTC. This codes for CASSLKRGRGLEQYF.